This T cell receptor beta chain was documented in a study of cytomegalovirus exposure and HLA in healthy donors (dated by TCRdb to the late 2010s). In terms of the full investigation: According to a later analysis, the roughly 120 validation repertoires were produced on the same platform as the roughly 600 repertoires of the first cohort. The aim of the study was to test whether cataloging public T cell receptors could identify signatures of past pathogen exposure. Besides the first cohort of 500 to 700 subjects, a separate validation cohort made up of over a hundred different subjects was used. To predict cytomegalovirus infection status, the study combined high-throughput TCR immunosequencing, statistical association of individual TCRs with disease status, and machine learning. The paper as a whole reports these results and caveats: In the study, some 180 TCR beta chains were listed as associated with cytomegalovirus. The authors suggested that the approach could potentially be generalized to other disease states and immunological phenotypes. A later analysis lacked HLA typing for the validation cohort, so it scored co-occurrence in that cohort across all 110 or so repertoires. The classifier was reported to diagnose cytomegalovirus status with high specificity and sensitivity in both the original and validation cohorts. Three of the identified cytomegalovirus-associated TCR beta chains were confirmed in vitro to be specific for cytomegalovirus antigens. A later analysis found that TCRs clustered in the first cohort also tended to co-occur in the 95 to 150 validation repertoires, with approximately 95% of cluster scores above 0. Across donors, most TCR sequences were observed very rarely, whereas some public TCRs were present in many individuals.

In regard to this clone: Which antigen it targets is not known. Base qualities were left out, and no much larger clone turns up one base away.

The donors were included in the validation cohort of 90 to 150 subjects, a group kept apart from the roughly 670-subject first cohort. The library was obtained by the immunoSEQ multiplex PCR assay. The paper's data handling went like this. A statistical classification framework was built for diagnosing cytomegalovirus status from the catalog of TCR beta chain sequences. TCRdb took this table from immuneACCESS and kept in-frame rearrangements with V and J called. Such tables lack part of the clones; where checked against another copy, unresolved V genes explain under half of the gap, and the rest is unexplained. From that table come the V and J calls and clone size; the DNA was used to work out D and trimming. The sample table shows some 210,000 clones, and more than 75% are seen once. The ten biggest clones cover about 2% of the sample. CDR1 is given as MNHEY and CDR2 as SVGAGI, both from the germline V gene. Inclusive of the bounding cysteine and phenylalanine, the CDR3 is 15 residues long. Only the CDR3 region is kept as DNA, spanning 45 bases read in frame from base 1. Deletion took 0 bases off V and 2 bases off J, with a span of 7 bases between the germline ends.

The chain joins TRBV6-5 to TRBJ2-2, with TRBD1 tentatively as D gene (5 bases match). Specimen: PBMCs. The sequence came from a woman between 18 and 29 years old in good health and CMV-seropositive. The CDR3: CASSYSRGNTGELFF. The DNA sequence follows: TGTGCCAGCAGTTACTCAAGGGGTAACACCGGGGAGCTGTTTTTT.